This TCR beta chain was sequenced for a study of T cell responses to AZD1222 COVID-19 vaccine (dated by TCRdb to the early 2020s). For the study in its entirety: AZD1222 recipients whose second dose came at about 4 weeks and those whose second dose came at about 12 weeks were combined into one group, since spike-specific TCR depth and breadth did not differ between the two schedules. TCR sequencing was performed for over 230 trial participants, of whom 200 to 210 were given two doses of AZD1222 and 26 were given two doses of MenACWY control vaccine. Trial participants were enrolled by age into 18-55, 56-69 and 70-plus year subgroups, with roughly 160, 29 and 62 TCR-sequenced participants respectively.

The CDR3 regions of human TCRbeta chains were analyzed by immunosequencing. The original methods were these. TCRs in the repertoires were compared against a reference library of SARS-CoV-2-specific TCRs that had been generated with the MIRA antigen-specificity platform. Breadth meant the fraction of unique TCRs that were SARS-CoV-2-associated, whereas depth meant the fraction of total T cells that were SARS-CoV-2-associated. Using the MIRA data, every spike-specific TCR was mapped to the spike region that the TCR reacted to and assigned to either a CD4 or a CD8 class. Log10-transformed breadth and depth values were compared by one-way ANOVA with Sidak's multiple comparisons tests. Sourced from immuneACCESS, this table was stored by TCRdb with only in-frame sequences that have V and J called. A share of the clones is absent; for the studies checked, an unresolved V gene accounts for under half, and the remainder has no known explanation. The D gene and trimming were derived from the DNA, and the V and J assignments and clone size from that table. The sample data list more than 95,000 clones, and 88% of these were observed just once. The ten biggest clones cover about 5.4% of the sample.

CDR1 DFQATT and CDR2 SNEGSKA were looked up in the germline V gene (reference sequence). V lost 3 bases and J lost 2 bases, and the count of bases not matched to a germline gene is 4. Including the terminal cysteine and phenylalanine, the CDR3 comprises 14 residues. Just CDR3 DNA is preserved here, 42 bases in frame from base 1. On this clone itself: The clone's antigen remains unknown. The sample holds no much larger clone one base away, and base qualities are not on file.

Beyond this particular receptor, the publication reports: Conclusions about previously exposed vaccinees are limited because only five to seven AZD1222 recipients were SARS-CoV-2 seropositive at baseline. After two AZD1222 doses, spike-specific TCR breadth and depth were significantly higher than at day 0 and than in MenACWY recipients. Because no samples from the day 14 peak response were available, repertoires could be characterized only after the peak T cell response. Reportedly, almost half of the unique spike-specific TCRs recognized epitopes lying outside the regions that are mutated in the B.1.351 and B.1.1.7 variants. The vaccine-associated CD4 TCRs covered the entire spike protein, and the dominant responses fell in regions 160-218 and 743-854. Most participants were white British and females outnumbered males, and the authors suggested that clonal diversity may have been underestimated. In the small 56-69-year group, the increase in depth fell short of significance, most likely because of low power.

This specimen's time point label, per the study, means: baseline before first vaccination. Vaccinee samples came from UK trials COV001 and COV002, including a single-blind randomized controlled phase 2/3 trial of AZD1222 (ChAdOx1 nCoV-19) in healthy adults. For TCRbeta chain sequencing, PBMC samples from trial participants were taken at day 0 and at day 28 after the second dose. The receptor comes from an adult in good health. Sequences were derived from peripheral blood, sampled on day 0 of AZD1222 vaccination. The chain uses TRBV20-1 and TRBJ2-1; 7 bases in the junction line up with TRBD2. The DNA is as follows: TGCAGTGCTAGTCGGGGGGTGGCCTACAATGAGCAGTTCTTC. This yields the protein CSASRGVAYNEQFF.